This T cell receptor beta chain was sequenced for a study of blood T cell repertoires in COVID-19. Study in general: The United States, Italy and Spain supplied acute and convalescent COVID-19 samples. T cells, B-cell-depleted T cells, or PBMCs provided the cDNA or gDNA that served as material.

Authors' methods: Researchers report that nucleated cell counts were estimated from reference gene primer amplification. The data were produced by immunoSEQ multiplex PCR, yet TCRdb's version contains in-frame clones alone and is incomplete. For V, J and clone size, that table is used; D and trimming come from the DNA. This table has about 66,000 clones, 65% to 90% appearing once. Specimen: peripheral blood. The sequence derives from a man in his 60s with acute or convalescent COVID-19.

CDR3: CAWSAALQGRTEAFF. Written as DNA, the CDR3 is TGTGCCTGGAGCGCCGCGTTACAGGGGAGGACTGAAGCTTTCTTT. V gene TRBV30 combines with J gene TRBJ1-1; 7 bases map to TRBD1. CDR1 GTSNPN and CDR2 SVGIG come from the germline V gene (reference sequence). The CDR3 extends over 15 amino acids. Germline trimming cut 3 bases from V and 5 bases from J; bases unmatched to any gene: 12. Using reference TRBV30 and TRBJ1-1 for the parts outside the CDR3, the full variable domain is SQTIHQWPATLVQPVGSPLSLECTVEGTSNPNLYWYRQAAGRGLQLLFYSVGIGQISSEVPQNLSASRPQDRQFILSSKKLLLSDSGFYLCAWSAALQGRTEAFFGQGTRLTVV.